This T cell receptor (beta chain) was sequenced for a study of cytomegalovirus exposure and HLA in healthy donors (dated by TCRdb to 2017 to 2019). For context, the study as a whole: An earlier analysis of several hundred of the donors reported approximately 300 Gb of sequence data and 117 million unique TCR beta sequences obtained from some 170 million T cells. High-throughput TCR immunosequencing, statistical association of individual TCRs with disease status, and machine learning were combined to predict cytomegalovirus infection status. Every discovery cohort repertoire had been produced on one sequencing platform. The number of typed donors differed by locus: about 629-640 for A, B, C, DRB1 and DQB1; 500 to 550 for DQA1; approximately 600 for DPA1; and some 450 for DPB1. Donor age, sex, ethnicity and CMV serostatus were compiled alongside the repertoire data. Among around 400 genotyped donors of the cohort, an average of about 240,000 unique TCR beta nucleotide sequences was sequenced per donor, of which about 19% were non-productive. An early release that covered roughly 600 HLA-typed donors contained around 300 gigabases of sequencing data and about 84 million unique TCR sequences. Roughly five DR-DQ haplotypes were treated as single units for association and clustering because of strong linkage in the cohort. The study used immunosequencing to profile the T cell repertoires of hundreds of subjects and linked those repertoires to cytomegalovirus serostatus. Rather than drawing on any new phenotypic data, the later analysis identified candidate immune exposures from TCR beta sequences and the way those sequences occurred across donors. Genome-wide SNP genotypes for about 65% of the 666 donors were used in a later genetic analysis, which treated that subset as a discovery cohort. To decide whether each TCR beta V gene segment behaved as functional or pseudogenic, an earlier analysis of approximately 620 of the donors relied on high-throughput TCR beta sequencing. In addition to the first cohort of roughly 700 subjects, a separate validation cohort of about 120 different subjects was used. The genetic ancestry cluster associated with self-reported Caucasian donors included 81% of the 398 genotyped donors. To study patterns of TCR occurrence, a later analysis re-analyzed previously published TCR beta repertoires from around 670 donors and added high-resolution HLA genotyping. HLA typing covered class I and class II loci at four-digit resolution. The study aimed to test whether cataloging public T cell receptors could reveal signatures of past pathogen exposure. Points the paper makes about the study in general: Some IMGT-functional V segments, including TRBV6-2 and TRBV6-3, could not be distinguished by the 87-base-pair reads and were therefore excluded. Because some donors lacked HLA typing at each locus, the association tests relied only on the typed subset. In a later analysis, more than 15,000 TCR beta sequences were associated with specific HLA alleles at a false discovery rate of 0.05. According to a later genetic analysis, donors in an Asian-associated ancestry cluster had fewer N-insertions in productive TCRs than the approximately 690-donor mean. Most TCR sequences were seen in very few donors, while some public TCRs were found in many individuals. Compared with equally common non-associated chains, HLA-associated TCR beta chains in a later analysis were more clonally expanded and had lower generation probabilities. In vitro tests confirmed that a few of the cytomegalovirus-associated TCR beta chains recognize cytomegalovirus antigens. A further reported finding was that TCR beta sequences accurately predicted the HLA-A and HLA-B alleles for most subjects in the first cohort. According to a later analysis, most CMV-associated TCR beta chains appeared to be HLA-restricted, and the HLA associations seemed to be driven largely by CMV exposure. Correlated functional status among segregating V segments might be attributable to linkage disequilibrium, but an unknown experimental factor could not be ruled out. Roughly uniform sequencing depth across donors was assumed in presence/absence analyses, although this assumption may not hold. Assigning TCR associations to individual alleles was difficult when HLA alleles, especially DR and DQ, strongly co-occurred. A later analysis reported that several top co-occurrence clusters appeared linked to parvovirus B19, influenza, CMV and Epstein-Barr virus. Only TCR beta chains were sequenced in this cohort, and the absence of alpha or paired-chain data limited detectable features. Because counts were too low, 15 to 20 rarely observed V segments, including chromosome 9 orphons, were left out of the earlier analysis of 587 of the donors. A group of highly shared sequence variants was considered likely to be a technical artifact of the sequencing pipeline. In an earlier analysis of more than 450 of the donors, most TCR beta V segments were observed in productive rearrangements about 90% or about 30% of the time, broadly matching IMGT annotations. A total of fewer than 200 TCR beta chains were listed by the study as associated with cytomegalovirus. The authors suggested that the approach could potentially be extended to other disease states and immunological phenotypes. An association between a missense DCLRE1C variant and V-gene and J-gene trimming of TCR beta chains was found in a later genetic analysis and replicated in an independent cohort. In a later analysis, TCR association rates were found to vary across HLA loci, with the most associated TCRs seen for DRB1 alleles and the fewest for HLA-C alleles. The classifier was reported to diagnose cytomegalovirus status with high specificity and sensitivity in both the original and validation cohorts. The only immune exposure information available for the cohort was CMV serostatus.

Taken from the germline V gene, the CDR1 and CDR2 loops are MDHEN and SYDVKM. The junction carries 14 bases between V and J, which are trimmed by 5 bases and 7 bases respectively. The CDR3 contains 13 residues, cysteine and phenylalanine counted. Here the CDR3 DNA is all that survives: 39 bases in frame from base 1. In total, roughly 670 healthy bone marrow donors made up the cohort. At the time of sampling, all cohort members were nominally healthy, though unrecorded immune exposures were likely present. The donor was CMV seronegative and belonged to the group of approximately 320 seronegative cohort members. Each donor provided a peripheral blood sample, and peripheral blood mononuclear cells were used for TCR beta sequencing. The Qiagen DNeasy Blood Extraction Kit was used to extract genomic DNA from the blood cell samples. On this clone itself: Its antigen target is currently unknown. Base quality data are lacking; no much larger clone is found one base away.

The library came from the immunoSEQ multiplex PCR assay. A mixture of 60 forward primers for TCR Vbeta segments and 13 reverse primers for TCR Jbeta segments was used in the multiplex PCR. The CDR3 region of rearranged TCR beta genes was amplified from genomic DNA with a multiplex PCR assay. On the Illumina HiSeq System, the amplified TCR beta libraries were sequenced as 87-base-pair reads. Regarding the original processing steps: A later analysis tallied tens of millions of unique TCR beta chains across the 600 to 700 repertoires, and about 10 million of those chains were shared by two or more donors. Raw reads were error-corrected and collapsed into unique sequences with a nearest-neighbor algorithm that merged closely related sequences to remove PCR and sequencing errors. CDR3 sequences were aligned to IMGT reference sequences to assign V, D and J gene segments. For a sequence to be retained, at least a six-nucleotide match to both a V gene segment and a J gene segment was required. Rearrangements were called productive when the CDR3 lacked stop codons and stayed in frame with V and J; all others were non-productive. Following IMGT convention, CDR3 was defined as the stretch from the second conserved V-encoded cysteine up to the conserved J-encoded phenylalanine. The earlier analysis of 500 to 600 of the donors excluded sequences that lacked an unambiguous match to a single V gene segment. In an earlier analysis of about 590 of the donors, a V segment was called functional when productive rearrangements were above 56.7%, and segregating when the standard deviation between donors exceeded 5%. A statistical classification framework was developed to diagnose cytomegalovirus status using the catalog of TCR beta chain sequences. A later analysis assigned V and J genes by comparing TCR nucleotide sequences with IMGT/GENE-DB human TR gene sequences. In a later analysis, CDR3 sequences and most-parsimonious VDJ recombination scenarios were assigned using the TCRdist pipeline. In a later analysis, each TCR beta chain was defined by its CDR3 amino acid sequence together with its V-gene family, and reads without a unique V-gene family were excluded. As a way to deal with suspected cross-contamination and a sequencing artifact, a later analysis dropped 592 nucleotide sequences that were highly shared and had low generation probability. In a later analysis, a clonal expansion index was calculated for each public chain from normalized within-repertoire ranks of inferred template counts. A later analysis computed generation probabilities with a VDJ recombination model fitted to out-of-frame rearrangements, and checked the results against IGoR. In a later analysis, TCR-TCR, TCR-HLA and TCR-CMV co-occurrence was scored with hypergeometric tests, and a repertoire-size bias correction was applied to TCR pairs. In a later analysis, false discovery rates were estimated by permuting HLA or CMV assignments 20 times. A later analysis grouped co-occurring TCRs with DBSCAN, adding TCRdist sequence similarity when clustering within HLA-allele-positive subsets. Repertoires with fewer than 30,000 or more than 120,000 public chains were left out of co-occurrence clustering, as were several repertoires with anomalous nucleotide sharing. The table comes from immuneACCESS by way of TCRdb, which keeps in-frame sequences with V and J called. Part of the clones is missing from these tables; in studies checked, under half for an unresolved V gene and the rest for unknown reasons. V and J calls plus clone size are reproduced from that table; the DNA served to infer D and trimming. The sample has 120,000 or so clones on record, around three quarters of them singletons. Jointly, the top ten make up 1.2% of the sample.

The chain was built from TRBV28 and TRBJ1-2; there is no confident call for the D gene. The sequence derives from a female donor in good health and CMV-seronegative. Source material: PBMCs. The DNA sequence is given as TGTGCCAGCAGTCGGTCCGACTGGCCTGGCTACACCTTC. It specifies CASSRSDWPGYTF.